This T cell receptor (beta chain) emerged from a study of blood T cell repertoires in COVID-19. Sequencing used immunoSEQ multiplex PCR; TCRdb keeps in-frame clones, though not all of them. The sample carries roughly 520,000 clones, over 75% recorded once. This CDR3 has 11 amino acids. The ends were cut back, 5 bases at V and 5 bases at J, with 5 bases in the middle. Germline lookup yields CDR1 SNHLY and CDR2 FYNNEI. This clonotype was obtained from a woman aged 40 to 55 who had recovered from COVID-19. Sequences were obtained from PBMCs or T cells enriched from blood (not recorded which). V is TRBV2 and J is TRBJ2-3; no clear D gene. CDR3 nucleotide sequence: TGTGCCAGCAGTAGAGAAGATACGCAGTATTTT. Translated, it gives CASSREDTQYF.